This T cell receptor (beta chain) was sequenced for a study of cytomegalovirus exposure and HLA in healthy donors (dated by TCRdb to about 2017). Study-level background: In an earlier analysis of 587 of the donors, about 260 Gb of sequence data and 90 million to 120 million unique TCR beta sequences from 150 million to 200 million T cells were reported. An early release that covered about 640 HLA-typed donors contained 300 to 350 gigabases of sequencing data and 75 million to 100 million unique TCR sequences. The genetic ancestry cluster associated with self-reported Caucasian donors included 80% to 90% of the roughly 360 genotyped donors. The study was designed to test whether signatures of past pathogen exposure could be identified by cataloging public T cell receptors. The study used immunosequencing to profile the T cell repertoires of some 600 subjects and linked those repertoires to cytomegalovirus serostatus. Besides the first cohort of approximately 710 subjects, a separate validation cohort made up of around 120 different subjects was used. High-throughput TCR immunosequencing, statistical association of individual TCRs with disease status, and machine learning were combined to predict cytomegalovirus infection status. To study patterns of TCR occurrence, a later analysis re-analyzed previously published TCR beta repertoires from 666 donors and added high-resolution HLA genotyping. In the later analysis, no new phenotypic data were used to find candidate immune exposures; instead, reliance was placed on TCR beta sequences and their occurrence across donors. To decide whether each TCR beta V gene segment behaved as functional or pseudogenic, an earlier analysis of 587 of the donors relied on high-throughput TCR beta sequencing. Alongside the repertoire data, information on donor age, sex, ethnicity and CMV serostatus was compiled. A later genetic analysis used genome-wide SNP genotypes for about 60% of the 666 donors, treating that subset as a discovery cohort. All discovery cohort repertoires had been generated using a single sequencing platform. HLA typing included class I and class II loci at four-digit resolution. The number of donors typed differed by locus, with roughly 629-640 for A, B, C, DRB1 and DQB1, 522 for DQA1, some 570 for DPA1, and some 440 for DPB1. Several DR-DQ haplotypes were handled as single units for association and clustering because linkage in the cohort was strong. Across 398 genotyped donors of the cohort, an average of roughly 250,000 unique TCR beta nucleotide sequences per donor were sequenced, and roughly 18% of those sequences were non-productive. On the study overall, not on this receptor specifically: A later genetic analysis reported fewer N-insertions in productive TCRs among donors in an Asian-associated ancestry cluster than the roughly 700-donor mean. A further reported finding was that TCR beta sequences accurately predicted the HLA-A and HLA-B alleles for most subjects in the first cohort. Most CMV-associated TCR beta chains appeared to be HLA-restricted in a later analysis, and the HLA associations seemed to be driven largely by CMV exposure. At a false discovery rate of 0.05, a later analysis linked 16,951 TCR beta sequences to specific HLA alleles. According to a later analysis, parvovirus B19, influenza, CMV and Epstein-Barr virus appeared linked to several top co-occurrence clusters. In an earlier analysis of approximately 590 of the donors, most TCR beta V segments were observed in productive rearrangements about 87% or about 30% of the time, broadly matching IMGT annotations. Strong co-occurrence of HLA alleles, especially DR and DQ, made assigning TCR associations to individual alleles difficult. The 87-base-pair reads could not distinguish some IMGT-functional V segments, including TRBV6-2 and TRBV6-3, so those segments were excluded. Because some donors lacked HLA typing at each locus, the association tests relied only on the typed subset. Because counts were too low, roughly 16 rarely observed V segments, including chromosome 9 orphons, were left out of the earlier analysis of several hundred of the donors. Cytomegalovirus status was reported to be diagnosed by the classifier with high specificity and sensitivity in both the original and validation cohorts. According to a later analysis, TCR association rates differed among HLA loci, with DRB1 alleles showing the most associated TCRs and HLA-C alleles showing the fewest. Immune exposure information for the cohort was limited to CMV serostatus. A later analysis found that HLA-associated TCR beta chains were more clonally expanded and had lower generation probabilities than equally common non-associated chains. The authors suggested that the approach could potentially be extended to other disease states and immunological phenotypes. This cohort had only TCR beta chains sequenced, and the lack of alpha or paired-chain data limited which features could be detected. In a later genetic analysis, a missense DCLRE1C variant was associated with V-gene and J-gene trimming of TCR beta chains, and the association was replicated in an independent cohort. The sequencing pipeline was judged likely to have produced a cluster of highly shared sequence variants as a technical artifact. In the study, around 160 TCR beta chains were listed as associated with cytomegalovirus. Linkage disequilibrium might explain the correlated functional status among segregating V segments, but an unknown experimental factor could not be excluded. Across donors, most TCR sequences were observed very rarely, whereas some public TCRs were present in many individuals. A few of the identified cytomegalovirus-associated TCR beta chains were confirmed in vitro to be specific for cytomegalovirus antigens. Presence/absence analyses assumed roughly uniform sequencing depth across donors, an assumption that may not hold.

Based on the germline V gene (reference sequence), the CDR1 and CDR2 sequences are SGHNT and YYREEE. V was cut back by 0 bases and J by 7 bases, leaving a gap of 8 bases between them. Including the terminal cysteine and phenylalanine, the CDR3 comprises 12 residues. Of all the DNA, just the CDR3 is kept, 36 bases in frame from base 1. Concerning this clone: Its antigen has not been determined.

The library was produced with the immunoSEQ multiplex PCR assay. A mixture of 60 forward primers for TCR Vbeta segments and 13 reverse primers for TCR Jbeta segments was used in the multiplex PCR. Amplification of the CDR3 region of rearranged TCR beta genes was performed with a multiplex PCR assay on genomic DNA. On the Illumina HiSeq System, the amplified TCR beta libraries were sequenced as 87-base-pair reads. On the study's bioinformatics: A later analysis tallied 70 million to 100 million unique TCR beta chains across the 666 repertoires, and about 10 million of those chains were shared by two or more donors. Raw reads were error-corrected and collapsed into unique sequences with a nearest-neighbor algorithm that merged closely related sequences to remove PCR and sequencing errors. To assign V, D and J gene segments, CDR3 sequences were aligned to IMGT reference sequences. For a sequence to be retained, a match of at least six nucleotides was required to both a V gene segment and a J gene segment. Rearrangements were called productive when the CDR3 lacked stop codons and stayed in frame with V and J; all others were non-productive. Following IMGT convention, CDR3 was defined as the stretch from the second conserved V-encoded cysteine to the conserved J-encoded phenylalanine. In an earlier analysis of roughly 580 of the donors, sequences lacking an unambiguous match to a single V gene segment were excluded. In an earlier analysis of approximately 560 of the donors, a V segment was called functional when productive rearrangements were above 56.7%, and segregating when the standard deviation between donors exceeded 5%. A statistical classification framework was developed to diagnose cytomegalovirus status using the catalog of TCR beta chain sequences. In a later analysis, TCR nucleotide sequences were compared against IMGT/GENE-DB human TR gene sequences so that V and J genes could be assigned. A later analysis assigned CDR3 sequences and most-parsimonious VDJ recombination scenarios with the TCRdist pipeline. In a later analysis, each TCR beta chain was defined by its CDR3 amino acid sequence together with its V-gene family, and reads lacking a unique V-gene family were excluded. As a way to deal with suspected cross-contamination and a sequencing artifact, a later analysis dropped 450 to 600 nucleotide sequences that were highly shared and had low generation probability. In a later analysis, a clonal expansion index was calculated for each public chain from normalized within-repertoire ranks of inferred template counts. In a later analysis, generation probabilities were computed using a VDJ recombination model fitted to out-of-frame rearrangements, and the results were checked against IGoR. A later analysis scored TCR-TCR, TCR-HLA and TCR-CMV co-occurrence with hypergeometric tests, applying a repertoire-size bias correction to TCR pairs. False discovery rates were estimated in a later analysis by permuting HLA or CMV assignments 20 times. In a later analysis, co-occurring TCRs were grouped with DBSCAN, and TCRdist sequence similarity was added when clustering was performed within HLA-allele-positive subsets. For co-occurrence clustering, repertoires with fewer than 30,000 or more than 120,000 public chains were excluded, along with five repertoires with anomalous nucleotide sharing. TCRdb holds this immuneACCESS table with in-frame rearrangements only. Some clones are missing; in checked studies, unresolved V genes explain under half, and the rest has no known cause. V, J and clone size were drawn from that table, and D and trimming were deduced from the DNA. This sample's records show around 71,000 clones. The ten largest clones represent approximately 1.7% of the sample.

In total, approximately 700 healthy bone marrow donors made up the cohort. At the time of sampling, every cohort member was nominally healthy, though immune exposures that went unrecorded were likely present. The donor was CMV seronegative and was included in the group of under 450 seronegative cohort members. A peripheral blood sample was collected from each donor, and TCR beta sequencing was performed on peripheral blood mononuclear cells. Genomic DNA extraction from the blood cell samples was performed with the Qiagen DNeasy Blood Extraction Kit. The receptor was derived from a woman in her 30s in good health and CMV-seronegative. The sample was PBMCs. The chain couples TRBV5-4 to TRBJ2-7; the D gene cannot be named for sure. The DNA is as follows: TGTGCCAGCAGCTTGGCTATCGGGGAGCAGTACTTC. It codes for CASSLAIGEQYF.